The TCR beta chain described here comes from a study of T cells in Graves' hyperthyroidism and ophthalmopathy. Across the whole study: Prior to any treatment, at the point of initial diagnosis, peripheral blood was collected.

Exclusion followed for patients with uncontrolled infection, other autoimmune disease, pregnancy or lactation. A roughly 10 ml volume of fresh peripheral blood provided the PBMCs. It was RNA transcripts that yielded the amplified TCR beta CDR3 regions. The primer set for the first-round RT-PCR of the TCR CDR3 was HTBI. TCRdb itself ran the multiplex PCR reads through MiXCR, one entry per CDR3 protein. The sample includes under 650,000 distinct CDR3 sequences, roughly 15% seen only once; the top ten take over 3.5%. CDR1 and CDR2 (germline): MNHNS, SASEGT. The CDR3 spans 16 residues. The V segment lost 6 bases and the J segment 3 bases; nucleotides outside the gene matches: 8. This clonotype was detected many times. The antigen is undetermined. Study-wide points: Most thyroid-expanded clonotypes above 0.001 were also found in blood.

This TCR derives from a woman aged 30 to 39 with Graves' hyperthyroidism. The V call is TRBV6-1, the J call TRBJ2-1; TRBD2 agrees at 10 bases. The sample comprised blood. DNA of the CDR3: TGTGCCAGCAGGTCCAGAGTAGCGGGAGGCTACAATGAGCAGTTCTTC. This encodes CASRSRVAGGYNEQFF.